This T cell receptor beta chain came from a study of T cell repertoires in cytomegalovirus infection. Study-wide context: CMV infection plus the matching HLA type was flagged by public TCR beta signatures.

Notes on the study in general: HLA-C-restricted CMV-specific TCR beta clonotypes prevailed in the ex vivo response.

This clonotype came up a few times. Its antigen is still unknown. MiXCR, applied by TCRdb to the reads, yields one record per CDR3 protein. Counted here are nearly 700,000 distinct CDR3 sequences, around a third occurring once; the ten biggest clones make up 15% to 20%. The receptor's source is a human donor in good health (CMV status not recorded). Some clones in this sample may be carry-over from other donors' samples. Sequencing used cultured PBMCs, obtained from culture after CMV antigen stimulation.

The CDR3 nucleotides read TGCGCCAGCAGCCAATGGACAGGGACCTACGAGCAGTACTTC. It specifies CASSQWTGTYEQYF. The chain carries TRBV4-3 and TRBJ2-7; TRBD1 matches 8 bases. Germline V gene lookup returns CDR1 LGHNA and CDR2 YSLEER. This CDR3 has 14 residues. V gave up 2 bases and J gave up 2 bases; unmatched junction bases: 2.